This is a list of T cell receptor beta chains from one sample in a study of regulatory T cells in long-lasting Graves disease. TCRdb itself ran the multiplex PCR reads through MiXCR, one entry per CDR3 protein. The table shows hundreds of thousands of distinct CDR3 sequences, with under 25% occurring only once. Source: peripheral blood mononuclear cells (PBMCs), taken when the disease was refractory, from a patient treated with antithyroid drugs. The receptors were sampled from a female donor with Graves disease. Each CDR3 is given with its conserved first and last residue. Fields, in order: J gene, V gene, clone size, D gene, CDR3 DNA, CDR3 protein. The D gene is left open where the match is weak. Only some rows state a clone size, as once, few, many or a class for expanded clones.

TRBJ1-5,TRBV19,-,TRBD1,TGTGCCAGTAGTAACTCGGGACAGGGGGTTGTTCAGCCCCAGCATTTT,CASSNSGQGVVQPQHF
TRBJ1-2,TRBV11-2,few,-,TGTGCCAGCAGCACGGAGGGTAATGGCTACACCTTC,CASSTEGNGYTF
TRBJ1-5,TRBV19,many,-,TGTGCCAGTAGTGACCGGAATAATCAGCCCCAGCATTTT,CASSDRNNQPQHF
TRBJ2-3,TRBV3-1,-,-,TGTGCCAGCAGCCTTGGGGCGGGGCCCACAGATACGCAGTATTTT,CASSLGAGPTDTQYF
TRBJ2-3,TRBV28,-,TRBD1,TGTGCCAGCAGTTACAGGGGGGACACAGATACGCAGTATTTT,CASSYRGDTDTQYF
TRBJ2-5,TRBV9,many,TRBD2,TGTGCCAGCAGCCCCCACGCGCTAGCGGGCGGGGAGACCCAGTACTTC,CASSPHALAGGETQYF
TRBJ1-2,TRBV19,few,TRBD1,TGTGCCAGTACCCGACAGGGGGCGAGGAATGGCTACACCTTC,CASTRQGARNGYTF
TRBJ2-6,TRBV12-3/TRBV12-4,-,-,TGTGCCAGCAGTTTGGCAGCTGGGGCCAACGTCCTGACTTTC,CASSLAAGANVLTF
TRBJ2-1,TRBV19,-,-,TGTGCCAGTAGTATTGGGGCAGGATTAAATCGAGAGCAGTTCTTC,CASSIGAGLNREQFF
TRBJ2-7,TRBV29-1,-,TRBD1,TGCAGCGTGGAGGGCGTAGTAGGACAGGGGATCTACGAGCAGTACTTC,CSVEGVVGQGIYEQYF
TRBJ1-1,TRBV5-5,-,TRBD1,TGTGCCAGCAGCTTGTTCTGGACAGGGAGTTCGAACACTGAAGCTTTCTTT,CASSLFWTGSSNTEAFF
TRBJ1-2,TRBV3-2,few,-,TGTGCCAGCAGCCAACGGAGGGGCTACGGAAACTATGGCTACACCTTC,CASSQRRGYGNYGYTF
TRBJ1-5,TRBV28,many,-,TGTGCCAGCACCTCTCAAGCGGGTCAGCCCCAGCATTTT,CASTSQAGQPQHF
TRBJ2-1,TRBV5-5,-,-,TGTGCCAGCAACAGGGCTGTCCCCTACAATGAGCAGTTCTTC,CASNRAVPYNEQFF
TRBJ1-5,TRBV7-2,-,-,TGTGCCAGCAGCTTAGGCGAATATAGCAATCAGCCCCAGCATTTT,CASSLGEYSNQPQHF
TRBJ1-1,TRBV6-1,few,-,TGTGCCAGCAGTGTCCAGGGGATCACTGAAGCTTTCTTT,CASSVQGITEAFF
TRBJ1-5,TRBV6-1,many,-,TGTGCCAGCACATTGGTGGAGGGTGGCAGCAATCAGCCCCAGCATTTT,CASTLVEGGSNQPQHF
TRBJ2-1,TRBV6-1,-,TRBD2,TGTGCCAGCAGTCTCCGACTAGCGGGGGCCTACAATGAGCAGTTCTTC,CASSLRLAGAYNEQFF
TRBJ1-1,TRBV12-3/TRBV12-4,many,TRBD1,TGTGCCAGCAGTTTAACAGGGGACACTGAAGCTTTCTTT,CASSLTGDTEAFF
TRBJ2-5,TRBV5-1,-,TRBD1,TGCGCCAGCAGACCCTCTCCGGGACAGCAAGAGACCCAGTACTTC,CASRPSPGQQETQYF
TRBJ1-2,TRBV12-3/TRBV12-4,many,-,TGTGCCAGCAGTCCCGCGACAGGTTACTATGGCTACACCTTC,CASSPATGYYGYTF
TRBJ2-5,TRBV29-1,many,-,TGCAGCGTCCTCACCGGACTATGGGAGACCCAGTACTTC,CSVLTGLWETQYF
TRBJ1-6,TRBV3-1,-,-,TGTGCCAGCAGCCAAGGACAGGTGAACTCACCCCTCCACTTT,CASSQGQVNSPLHF
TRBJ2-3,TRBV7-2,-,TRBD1,TGTGCCAGCAGCAACCCGGGACAGGGGGATACGCAGTATTTT,CASSNPGQGDTQYF
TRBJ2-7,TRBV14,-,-,TGTGCCAGCAGCCAAGAGGGGAGACTAGTAAGCTCCTACGAGCAGTACTTC,CASSQEGRLVSSYEQYF
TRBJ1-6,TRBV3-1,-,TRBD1,TGTGCCAGCAGCCGTCCGGCCCCACAGGGGTGGGGCTCACCCCTCCACTTT,CASSRPAPQGWGSPLHF
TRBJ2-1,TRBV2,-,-,TGTGCCAGCAGTTTAGAGCGCCTGGGCTCCTACAATGAGCAGTTCTTC,CASSLERLGSYNEQFF
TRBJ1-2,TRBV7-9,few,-,TGTGCCAGCAGCTTAGCGCGGGGGGAAGGCTACACCTTC,CASSLARGEGYTF
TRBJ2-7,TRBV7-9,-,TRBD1,TGTGCCAGCAGCCCAAGTCCCGGGACAGGGCTCTCCGAGCAGTACTTC,CASSPSPGTGLSEQYF
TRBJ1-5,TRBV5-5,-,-,TGTGCCAGCAGCTTTGGGGGGGGAAGCAATCAGCCCCAGCATTTT,CASSFGGGSNQPQHF
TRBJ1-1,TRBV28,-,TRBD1,TGTGCCAGCAGTTTGGGACAGGGGTTGAGCACTGAAGCTTTCTTT,CASSLGQGLSTEAFF
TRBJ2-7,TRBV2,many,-,TGTGCCAGCAGTCGGGACCGGACTCTGGAGCAGTACTTC,CASSRDRTLEQYF
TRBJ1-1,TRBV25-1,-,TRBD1,TGTGCCAGCAGTACCAGCTGGGACAGCAAGAACACTGAAGCTTTCTTT,CASSTSWDSKNTEAFF
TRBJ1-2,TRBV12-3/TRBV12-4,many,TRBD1,TGTGCCAGCAGTTTGGGTGACAGGGGGGGAGACTATGGCTACACCTTC,CASSLGDRGGDYGYTF
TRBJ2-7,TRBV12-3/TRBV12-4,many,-,TGTGCCAGCAGTTCCACTTCCCCCGGACAGCCCTCCTTCGAGCAGTACTTC,CASSSTSPGQPSFEQYF
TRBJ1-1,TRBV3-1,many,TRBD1,TGTGCCAGCAGCCACAGGGGGCGGAACACTGAAGCTTTCTTT,CASSHRGRNTEAFF
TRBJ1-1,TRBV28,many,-,TGTGCCAGCAGCACCCCGGGGGGGAAAGACACTGAAGCTTTCTTT,CASSTPGGKDTEAFF
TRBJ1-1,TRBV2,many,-,TGTGCCAGCAGCGAGGAACGGCGTGGGAGGGTTATGAACACTGAAGCTTTCTTT,CASSEERRGRVMNTEAFF
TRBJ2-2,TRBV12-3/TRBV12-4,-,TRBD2,TGTGCCAGCCTAGCGGGAGCGGCCGGGGAGCTGTTTTTT,CASLAGAAGELFF
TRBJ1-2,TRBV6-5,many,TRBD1,TGTGCCAGCAGTTACGGACAGGGGGATGGCTACACCTTC,CASSYGQGDGYTF
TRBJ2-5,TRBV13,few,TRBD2,TGTGCCAGCAGCCGGGAGGCTAGCGGGAGTTGGGGAGAGACCCAGTACTTC,CASSREASGSWGETQYF
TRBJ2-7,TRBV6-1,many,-,TGTGCCAGCAGGAAGGGTCAGGACTACGAGCAGTACTTC,CASRKGQDYEQYF
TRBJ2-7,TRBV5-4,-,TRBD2,TGTGCCAGCAGTCCCGGACTAGCCTCTTTCTACGAGCAGTACTTC,CASSPGLASFYEQYF
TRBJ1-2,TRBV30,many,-,TGTGCCTGGAGCAAGGGGGGCTACACCTTC,CAWSKGGYTF
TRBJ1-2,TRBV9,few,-,TGTGCCAGCAGCGGGATTTACAGGGCCTCTAACTATGGCTACACCTTC,CASSGIYRASNYGYTF
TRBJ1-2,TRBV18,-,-,TGTGCCAGCTCACGGTCGAGGGACGGCTATGGCTACACCTTC,CASSRSRDGYGYTF
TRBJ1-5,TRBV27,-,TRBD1,TGTGCCAGCAGTTCCCGCGACAGGGCCTATCAGCCCCAGCATTTT,CASSSRDRAYQPQHF
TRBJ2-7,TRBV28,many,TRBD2,TGTGCCAGCAGTTTGCCGGGAGGGCCCTACGAGCAGTACTTC,CASSLPGGPYEQYF
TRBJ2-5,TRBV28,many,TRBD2,TGTGCCAGCAGTAGCTCAAGACTAGCGGGGAATGGAGAGACCCAGTACTTC,CASSSSRLAGNGETQYF
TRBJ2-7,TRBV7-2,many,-,TGTGCCAGCAGCTGGGACGGCGACGAGCAGTACTTC,CASSWDGDEQYF
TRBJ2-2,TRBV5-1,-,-,TGTGCCAGCAGCTTGCTAATTCACGGGGGCTATACCGGGGAGCTGTTTTTT,CASSLLIHGGYTGELFF
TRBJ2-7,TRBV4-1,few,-,TGCGCCAGCAGCCAAGCTCCGGGCCCCTACGAGCAGTACTTC,CASSQAPGPYEQYF
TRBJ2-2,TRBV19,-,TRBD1,TGTGCCAGTAACCCGGACAGGGGTGGCACCGGGGAGCTGTTTTTT,CASNPDRGGTGELFF
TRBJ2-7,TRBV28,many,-,TGTGCCAACTCTAACAGGGAGTCCTACGAGCAGTACTTC,CANSNRESYEQYF
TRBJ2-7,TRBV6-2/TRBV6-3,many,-,TGTGCCAGCAGTTCCTCCGACAGGACCTACGAGCAGTACTTC,CASSSSDRTYEQYF